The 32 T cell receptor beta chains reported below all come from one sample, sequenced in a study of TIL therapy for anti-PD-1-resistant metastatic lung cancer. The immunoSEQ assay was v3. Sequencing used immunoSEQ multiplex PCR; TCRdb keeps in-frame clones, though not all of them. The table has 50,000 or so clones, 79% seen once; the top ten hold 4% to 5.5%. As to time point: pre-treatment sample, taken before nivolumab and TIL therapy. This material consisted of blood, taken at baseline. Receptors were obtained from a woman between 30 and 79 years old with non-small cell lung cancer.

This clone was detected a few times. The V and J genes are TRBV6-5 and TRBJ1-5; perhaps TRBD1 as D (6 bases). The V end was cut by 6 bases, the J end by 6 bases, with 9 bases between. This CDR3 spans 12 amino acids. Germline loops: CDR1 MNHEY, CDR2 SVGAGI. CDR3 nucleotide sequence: TGTGCCAGCAGACAGGGCAGTCAGCCCCAGCATTTT. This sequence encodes CASRQGSQPQHF.

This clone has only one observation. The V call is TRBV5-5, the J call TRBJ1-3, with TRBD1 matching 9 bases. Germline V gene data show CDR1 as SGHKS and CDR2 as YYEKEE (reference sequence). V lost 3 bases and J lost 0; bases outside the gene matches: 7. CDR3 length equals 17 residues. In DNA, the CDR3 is TGTGCCAGCAGCTACGGACAGGGGACCTTCTCTGGAAACACCATATATTTT. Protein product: CASSYGQGTFSGNTIYF.

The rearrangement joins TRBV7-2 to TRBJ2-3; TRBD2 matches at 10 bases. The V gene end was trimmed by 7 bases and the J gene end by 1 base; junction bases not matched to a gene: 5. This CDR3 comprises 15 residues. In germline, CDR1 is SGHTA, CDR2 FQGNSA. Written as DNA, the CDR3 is TGTGCCAGCAATAGGAGCGGGAGGGGCACAGATACGCAGTATTTT. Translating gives CASNRSGRGTDTQYF. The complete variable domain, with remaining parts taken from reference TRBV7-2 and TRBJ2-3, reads GAGVSQSPSNKVTEKGKDVELRCDPISGHTALYWYRQSLGQGLEFLIYFQGNSAPDKSGLPSDRFSAERTGGSVSTLTIQRTQQEDSAVYLCASNRSGRGTDTQYFGPGTRLTVL.

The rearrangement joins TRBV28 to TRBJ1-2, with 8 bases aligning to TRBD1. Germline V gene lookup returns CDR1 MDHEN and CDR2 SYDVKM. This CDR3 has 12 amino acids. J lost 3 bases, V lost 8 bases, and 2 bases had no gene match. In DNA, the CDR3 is TGTGCCAGCGGGACAGGAGACTATGGCTACACCTTC. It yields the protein CASGTGDYGYTF.

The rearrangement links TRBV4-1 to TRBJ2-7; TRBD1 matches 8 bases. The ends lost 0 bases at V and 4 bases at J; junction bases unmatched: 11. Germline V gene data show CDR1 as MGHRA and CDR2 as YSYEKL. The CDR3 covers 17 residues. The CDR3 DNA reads TGCGCCAGCAGCCAAGAGCCTCGGACAGGGCTAGTATACGAGCAGTACTTC. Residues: CASSQEPRTGLVYEQYF.

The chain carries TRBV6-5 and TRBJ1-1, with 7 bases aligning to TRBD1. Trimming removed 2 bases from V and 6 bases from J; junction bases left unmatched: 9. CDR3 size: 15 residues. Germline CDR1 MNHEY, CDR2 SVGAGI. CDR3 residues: CASSYTTQGVAEAFF. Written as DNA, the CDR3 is TGTGCCAGCAGTTACACAACCCAGGGGGTGGCTGAAGCTTTCTTT.

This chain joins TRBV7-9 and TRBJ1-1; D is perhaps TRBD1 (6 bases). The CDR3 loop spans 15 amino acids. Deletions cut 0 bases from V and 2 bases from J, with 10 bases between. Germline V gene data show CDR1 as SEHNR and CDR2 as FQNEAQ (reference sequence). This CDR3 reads CASSLAGGLNTEAFF. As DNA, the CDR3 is TGTGCCAGCAGCTTAGCGGGGGGGCTAAACACTGAAGCTTTCTTT.

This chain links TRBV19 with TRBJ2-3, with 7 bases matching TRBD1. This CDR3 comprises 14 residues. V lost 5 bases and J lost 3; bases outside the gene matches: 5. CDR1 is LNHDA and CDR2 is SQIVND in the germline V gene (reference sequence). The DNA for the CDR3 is TGTGCCAGTAGTGCGGACAGGACGACAGATACGCAGTATTTT. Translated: CASSADRTTDTQYF. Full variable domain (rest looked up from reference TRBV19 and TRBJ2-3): DGGITQSPKYLFRKEGQNVTLSCEQNLNHDAMYWYRQDPGQGLRLIYYSQIVNDFQKGDIAEGYSVSREKKESFPLTVTSAQKNPTAFYLCASSADRTTDTQYFGPGTRLTVL.

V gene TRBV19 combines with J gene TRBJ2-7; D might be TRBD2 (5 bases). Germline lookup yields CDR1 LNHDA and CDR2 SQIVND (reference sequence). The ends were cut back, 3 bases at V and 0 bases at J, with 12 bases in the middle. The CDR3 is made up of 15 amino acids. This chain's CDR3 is CASSIDGSSSYEQYF. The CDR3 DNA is TGTGCCAGTAGTATTGATGGGAGTAGCTCCTACGAGCAGTACTTC.

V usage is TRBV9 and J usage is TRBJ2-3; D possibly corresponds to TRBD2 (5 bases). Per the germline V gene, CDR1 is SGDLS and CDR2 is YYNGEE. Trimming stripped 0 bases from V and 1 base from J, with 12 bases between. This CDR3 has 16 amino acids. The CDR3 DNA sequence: TGTGCCAGCAGCGTAGCGGGGAGTGTGGGCACAGATACGCAGTATTTT. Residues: CASSVAGSVGTDTQYF.

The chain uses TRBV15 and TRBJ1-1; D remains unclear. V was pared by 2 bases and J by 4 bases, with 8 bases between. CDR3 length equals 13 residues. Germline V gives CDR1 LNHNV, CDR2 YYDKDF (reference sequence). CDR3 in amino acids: CATSRSTGTEAFF. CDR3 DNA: TGTGCCACCAGCAGATCCACGGGCACTGAAGCTTTCTTT.

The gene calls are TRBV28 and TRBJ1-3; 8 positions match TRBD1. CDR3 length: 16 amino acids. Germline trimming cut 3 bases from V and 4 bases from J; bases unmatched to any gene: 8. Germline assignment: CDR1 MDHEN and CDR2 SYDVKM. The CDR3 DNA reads TGTGCCAGCAGTTTCCCCCGGACAGGGTCCGGAAACACCATATATTTT. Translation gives CASSFPRTGSGNTIYF.

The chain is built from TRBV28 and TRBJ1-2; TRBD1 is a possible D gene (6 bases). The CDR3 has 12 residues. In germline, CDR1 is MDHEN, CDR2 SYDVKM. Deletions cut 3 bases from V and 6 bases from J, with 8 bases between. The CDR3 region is CASSLGAHGYTF. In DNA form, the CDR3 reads TGTGCCAGCAGTTTGGGGGCCCATGGCTACACCTTC.

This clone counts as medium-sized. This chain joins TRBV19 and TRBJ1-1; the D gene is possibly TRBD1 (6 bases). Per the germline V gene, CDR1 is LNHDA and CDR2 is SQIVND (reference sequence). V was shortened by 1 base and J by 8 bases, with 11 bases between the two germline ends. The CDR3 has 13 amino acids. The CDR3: CASSIGTAFEAFF. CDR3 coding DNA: TGTGCCAGTAGTATAGGGACAGCCTTCGAAGCTTTCTTT.

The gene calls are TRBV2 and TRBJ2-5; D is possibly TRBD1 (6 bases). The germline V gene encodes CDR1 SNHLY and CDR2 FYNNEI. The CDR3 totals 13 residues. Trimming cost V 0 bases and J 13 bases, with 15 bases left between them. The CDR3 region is CASSEARQASRYF. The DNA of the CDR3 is TGTGCCAGCAGTGAAGCGCGACAGGCATCGAGGTACTTC. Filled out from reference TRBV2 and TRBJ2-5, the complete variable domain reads EPEVTQTPSHQVTQMGQEVILRCVPISNHLYFYWYRQILGQKVEFLVSFYNNEISEKSEIFDDQFSVERPDGSNFTLKIRSTKLEDSAMYFCASSEARQASRYFGPGTRLLVL.

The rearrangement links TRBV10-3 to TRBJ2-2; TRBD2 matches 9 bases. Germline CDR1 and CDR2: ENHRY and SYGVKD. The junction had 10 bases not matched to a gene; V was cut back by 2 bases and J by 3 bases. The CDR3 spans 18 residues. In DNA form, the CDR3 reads TGTGCCATCAGTGAGAAAAGGCCCGGGACTAGCTACACCGGGGAGCTGTTTTTT. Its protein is CAISEKRPGTSYTGELFF.

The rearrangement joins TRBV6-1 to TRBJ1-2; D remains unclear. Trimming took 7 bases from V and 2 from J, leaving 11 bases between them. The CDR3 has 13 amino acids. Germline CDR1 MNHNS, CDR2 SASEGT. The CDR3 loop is CASTPLLNYGYTF. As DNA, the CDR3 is TGTGCCAGCACCCCTCTTCTAAACTATGGCTACACCTTC.

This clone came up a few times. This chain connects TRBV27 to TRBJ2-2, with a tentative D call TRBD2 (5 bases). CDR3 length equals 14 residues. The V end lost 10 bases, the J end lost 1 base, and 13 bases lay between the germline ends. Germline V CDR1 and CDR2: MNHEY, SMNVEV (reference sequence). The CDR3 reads CATKGLVNTGELFF. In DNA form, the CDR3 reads TGTGCCACCAAAGGACTGGTGAACACCGGGGAGCTGTTTTTT.

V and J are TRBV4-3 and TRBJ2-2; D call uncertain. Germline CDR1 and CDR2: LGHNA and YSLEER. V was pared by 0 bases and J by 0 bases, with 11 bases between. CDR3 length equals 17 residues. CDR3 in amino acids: CASSQEVRYANTGELFF. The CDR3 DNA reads TGCGCCAGCAGCCAAGAGGTGCGGTACGCGAACACCGGGGAGCTGTTTTTT.

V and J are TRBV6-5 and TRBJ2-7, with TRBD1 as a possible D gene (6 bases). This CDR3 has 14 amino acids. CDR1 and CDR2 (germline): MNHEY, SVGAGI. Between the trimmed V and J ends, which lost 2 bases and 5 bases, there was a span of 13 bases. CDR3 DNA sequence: TGTGCCAGCAGTTACGGGTCAGGGGTGAACGAGCAGTACTTC. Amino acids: CASSYGSGVNEQYF.

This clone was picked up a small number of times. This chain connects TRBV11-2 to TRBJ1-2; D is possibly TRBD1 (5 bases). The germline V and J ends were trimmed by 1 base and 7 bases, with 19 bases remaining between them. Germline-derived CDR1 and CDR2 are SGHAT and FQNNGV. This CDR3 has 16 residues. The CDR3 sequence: CASSLGLPLQGPGYTF. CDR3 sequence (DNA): TGTGCCAGCAGCTTAGGTCTTCCCCTCCAGGGTCCTGGCTACACCTTC. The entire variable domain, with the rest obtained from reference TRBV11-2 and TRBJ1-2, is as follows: EAGVAQSPRYKIIEKRQSVAFWCNPISGHATLYWYQQILGQGPKLLIQFQNNGVVDDSQLPKDRFSAERLKGVDSTLKIQPAKLEDSAVYLCASSLGLPLQGPGYTFGSGTRLTVV.

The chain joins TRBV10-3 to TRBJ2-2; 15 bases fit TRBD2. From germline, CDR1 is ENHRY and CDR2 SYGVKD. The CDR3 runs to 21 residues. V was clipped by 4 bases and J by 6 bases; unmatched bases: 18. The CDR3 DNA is TGTGCCATCAGTGGCTCTCCAGCCGGGACTAGCGGGGGGTGGGTGTCCGGGGAGCTGTTTTTT. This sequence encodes CAISGSPAGTSGGWVSGELFF.

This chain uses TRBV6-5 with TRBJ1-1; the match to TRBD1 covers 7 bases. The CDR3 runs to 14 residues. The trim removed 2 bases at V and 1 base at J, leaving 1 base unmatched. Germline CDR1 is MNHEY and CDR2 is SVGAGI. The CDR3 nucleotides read TGTGCCAGCAGTTACAGGGGGCGGAACACTGAAGCTTTCTTT. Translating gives CASSYRGRNTEAFF.

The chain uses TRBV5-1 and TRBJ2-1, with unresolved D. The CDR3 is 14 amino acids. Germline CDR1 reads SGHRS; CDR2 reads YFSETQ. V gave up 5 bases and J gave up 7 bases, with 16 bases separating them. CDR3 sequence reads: CASSGSWSENEQFF. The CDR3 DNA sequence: TGCGCCAGCAGTGGGTCTTGGTCCGAAAATGAGCAGTTCTTC.

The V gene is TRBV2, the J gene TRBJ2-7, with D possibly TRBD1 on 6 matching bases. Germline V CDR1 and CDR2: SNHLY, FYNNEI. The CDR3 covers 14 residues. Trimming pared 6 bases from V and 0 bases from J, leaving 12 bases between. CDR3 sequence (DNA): TGTGCCAGCAGCAAGGGGGTAAGCTCCTACGAGCAGTACTTC. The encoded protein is CASSKGVSSYEQYF.

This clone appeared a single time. CDR3 sequence: CASSIAPSPGQVTYEQYF. DNA for the CDR3: TGTGCCAGTAGTATAGCCCCGTCTCCGGGACAGGTCACCTACGAGCAGTACTTC. The rearrangement uses TRBV19 and TRBJ2-7; TRBD1 matches 8 bases. Germline V gene data show CDR1 as LNHDA and CDR2 as SQIVND (reference sequence). This CDR3 has 18 residues. J gave up 2 bases and V 1 base, and 13 bases lay outside the gene matches.

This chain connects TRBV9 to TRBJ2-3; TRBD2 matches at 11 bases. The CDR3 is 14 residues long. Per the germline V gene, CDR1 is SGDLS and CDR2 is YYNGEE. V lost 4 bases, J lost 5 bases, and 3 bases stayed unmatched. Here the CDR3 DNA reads TGTGCCAGCAGCCCACTAGCGGGAGTAGATACGCAGTATTTT. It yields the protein CASSPLAGVDTQYF.

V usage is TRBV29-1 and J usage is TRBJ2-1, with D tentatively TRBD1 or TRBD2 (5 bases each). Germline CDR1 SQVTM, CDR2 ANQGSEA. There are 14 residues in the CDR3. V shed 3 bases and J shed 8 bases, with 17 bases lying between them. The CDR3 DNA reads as TGCAGCGTTGAGAGGGGACCGCCCAGGCATGAGCAGTTCTTC. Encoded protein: CSVERGPPRHEQFF.

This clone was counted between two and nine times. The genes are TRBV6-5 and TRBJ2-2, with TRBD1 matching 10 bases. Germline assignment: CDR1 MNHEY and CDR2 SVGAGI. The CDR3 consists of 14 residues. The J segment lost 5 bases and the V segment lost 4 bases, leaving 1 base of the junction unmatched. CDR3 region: CASSSGQGTGELFF. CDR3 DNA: TGTGCCAGCAGTTCGGGACAGGGGACCGGGGAGCTGTTTTTT.

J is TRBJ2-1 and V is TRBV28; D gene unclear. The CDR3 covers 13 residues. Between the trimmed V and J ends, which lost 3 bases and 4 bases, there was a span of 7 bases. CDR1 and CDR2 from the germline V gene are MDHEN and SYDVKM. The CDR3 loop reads CASSFGGYNEQFF. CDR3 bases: TGTGCCAGCAGTTTCGGCGGTTACAATGAGCAGTTCTTC.

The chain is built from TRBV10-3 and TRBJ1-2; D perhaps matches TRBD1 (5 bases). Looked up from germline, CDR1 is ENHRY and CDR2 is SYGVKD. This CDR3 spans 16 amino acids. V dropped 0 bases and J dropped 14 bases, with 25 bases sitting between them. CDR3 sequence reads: CAISESIGRQPPRRTF. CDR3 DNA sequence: TGTGCCATCAGTGAGTCAATCGGGAGACAGCCTCCTCGTAGGACCTTC.

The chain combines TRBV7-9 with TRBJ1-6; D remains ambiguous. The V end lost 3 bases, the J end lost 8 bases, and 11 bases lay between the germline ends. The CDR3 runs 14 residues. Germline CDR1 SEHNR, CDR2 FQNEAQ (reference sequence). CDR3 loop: CASSFGPGDSPLHF. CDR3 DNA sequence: TGTGCCAGCAGCTTTGGTCCAGGAGATTCACCCCTCCACTTT. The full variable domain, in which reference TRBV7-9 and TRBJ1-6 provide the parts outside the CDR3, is DTGVSQNPRHKITKRGQNVTFRCDPISEHNRLYWYRQTLGQGPEFLTYFQNEAQLEKSRLLSDRFSAERPKGSFSTLEIQRTEQGDSAMYLCASSFGPGDSPLHFGNGTRLTVT.